This T cell receptor beta chain was identified in a study of shared clonotypes between healthy human individuals. The assay was immunoSEQ multiplex PCR, and TCRdb's table has in-frame clones only and misses some. The sample consists of about 2.3 million clones, just over 90% of them appearing once. Findings of the study overall: An expected dependence of interdonor clonotype sharing on sequencing depth was noted.

Per germline, CDR1 SGHNT and CDR2 YYREEE (reference sequence). V was pared by 4 bases and J by 2 bases, with 16 bases between. This CDR3 has 15 amino acids. Worth noting for this clone: Its antigen is unknown.

A CD45RA-negative memory subset and a CD45RA+ naive subset were separated from the CD4+ cells. This chain links TRBV5-4 with TRBJ2-7; maybe TRBD1 (5 bases). The clonotype comes from a man aged 18 to 35 in good health. Some clones in this sample may be carry-over from other donors' samples. Material for sequencing was naive CD4+ T cells from PBMCs. As to subset: CD45RA+ positively selected. The CDR3 sequence is CASSPSGRATYEQYF. CDR3 bases: TGTGCCAGCAGCCCTTCCGGCAGGGCTACCTACGAGCAGTACTTC. The whole variable domain, remainder taken from reference TRBV5-4 and TRBJ2-7, is ETGVTQSPTHLIKTRGQQVTLRCSSQSGHNTVSWYQQALGQGPQFIFQYYREEENGRGNFPPRFSGLQFPNYSSELNVNALELDDSALYLCASSPSGRATYEQYFGPGTRLTVT.